This T cell receptor beta chain was sequenced for a study of blood T cell repertoires in COVID-19. Study-level background: Samples of COVID-19 (acute and convalescent) were obtained from the United States, Italy and Spain. From T cells, B-cell-depleted T cells, or PBMCs came the material, which was cDNA or gDNA.

The germline V and J ends were trimmed by 0 bases and 0 bases, with 8 bases remaining between them. The length of the CDR3 is 15 residues. From germline, CDR1 is LGHDT and CDR2 YNNKEL (reference sequence). In the authors' methods: Amplification of reference gene primers was used by the study to estimate nucleated cell counts. Clones were read by immunoSEQ multiplex PCR, and TCRdb kept only the in-frame ones, dropping some. V, J and clone size derive from that table, while D and trimming were established from the DNA sequence. Counted here are around 80,000 clones, about three quarters occurring once; the ten biggest clones make up 4.5% to 6%.

The receptor was derived from a man aged 50 or older with active or convalescent COVID-19. This rearrangement joins TRBV3-1 (or the pseudogene TRBV3-2) to TRBJ1-1; D is unresolved. The sequencing input was peripheral blood. CDR3 in DNA: TGTGCCAGCAGCCAAGACCGTAGTTTGAACACTGAAGCTTTCTTT. Translation gives CASSQDRSLNTEAFF.